Sequencing of this TCR beta chain was carried out in a study of blood T cell repertoires in COVID-19. This clone appeared a single time. The repertoire was sequenced with immunoSEQ multiplex PCR; TCRdb's copy has only in-frame clones and lacks some. The sample contains approximately 250,000 clones, more than 65% of which appear only once. CDR1 is MNHEY and CDR2 is SVGAGI in the germline V gene. Trimming removed 2 bases from V and 1 base from J, with 12 bases in between. The CDR3 is 15 amino acids. This clonotype was sampled from a woman in her thirties or forties who had recovered from COVID-19. The sample taken for sequencing was peripheral blood. The rearrangement uses TRBV6-5 and TRBJ2-7; a weak D match, TRBD2 (6 bases). CDR3 loop: CASSYGRDWSYEQYF. The CDR3 nucleotides are TGTGCCAGCAGTTACGGGCGGGACTGGTCCTACGAGCAGTACTTC.